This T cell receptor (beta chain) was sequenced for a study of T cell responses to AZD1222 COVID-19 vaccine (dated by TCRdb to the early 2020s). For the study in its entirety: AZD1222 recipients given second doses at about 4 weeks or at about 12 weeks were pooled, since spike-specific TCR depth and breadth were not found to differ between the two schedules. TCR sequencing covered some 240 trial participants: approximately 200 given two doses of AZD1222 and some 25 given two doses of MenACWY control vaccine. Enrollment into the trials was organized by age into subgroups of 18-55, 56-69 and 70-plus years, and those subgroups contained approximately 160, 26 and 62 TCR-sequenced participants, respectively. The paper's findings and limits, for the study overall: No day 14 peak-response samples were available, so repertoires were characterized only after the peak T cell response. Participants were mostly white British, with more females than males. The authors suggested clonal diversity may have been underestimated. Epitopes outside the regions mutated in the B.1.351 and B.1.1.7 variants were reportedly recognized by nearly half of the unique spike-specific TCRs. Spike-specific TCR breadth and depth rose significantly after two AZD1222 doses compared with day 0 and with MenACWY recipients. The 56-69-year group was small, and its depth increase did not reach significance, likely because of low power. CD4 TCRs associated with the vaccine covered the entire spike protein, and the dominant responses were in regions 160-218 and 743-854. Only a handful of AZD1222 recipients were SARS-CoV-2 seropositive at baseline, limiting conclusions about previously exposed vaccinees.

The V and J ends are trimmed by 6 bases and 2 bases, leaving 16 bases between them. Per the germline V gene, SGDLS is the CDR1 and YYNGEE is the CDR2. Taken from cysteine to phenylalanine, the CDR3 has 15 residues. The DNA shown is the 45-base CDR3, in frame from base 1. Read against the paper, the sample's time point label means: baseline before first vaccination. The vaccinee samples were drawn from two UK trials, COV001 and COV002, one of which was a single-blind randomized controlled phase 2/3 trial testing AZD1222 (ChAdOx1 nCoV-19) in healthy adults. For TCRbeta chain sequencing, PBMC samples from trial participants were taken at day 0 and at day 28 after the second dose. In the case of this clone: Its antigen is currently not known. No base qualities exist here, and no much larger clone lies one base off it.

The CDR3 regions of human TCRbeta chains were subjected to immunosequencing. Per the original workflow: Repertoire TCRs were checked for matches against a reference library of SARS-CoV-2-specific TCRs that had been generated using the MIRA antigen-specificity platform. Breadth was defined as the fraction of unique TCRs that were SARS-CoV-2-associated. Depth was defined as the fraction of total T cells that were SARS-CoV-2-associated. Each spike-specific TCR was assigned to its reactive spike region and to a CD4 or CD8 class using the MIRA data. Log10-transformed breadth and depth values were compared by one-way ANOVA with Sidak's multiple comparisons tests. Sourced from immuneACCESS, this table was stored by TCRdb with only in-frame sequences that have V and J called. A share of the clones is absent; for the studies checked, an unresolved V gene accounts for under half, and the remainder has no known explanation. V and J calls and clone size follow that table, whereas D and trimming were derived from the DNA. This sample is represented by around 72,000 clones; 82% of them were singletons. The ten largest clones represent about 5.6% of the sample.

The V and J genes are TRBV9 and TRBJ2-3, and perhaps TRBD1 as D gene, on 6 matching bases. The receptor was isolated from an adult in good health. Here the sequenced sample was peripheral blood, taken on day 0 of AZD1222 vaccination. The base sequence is TGTGCCAGCAATAATGGCAGGGGCCCCACAGATACGCAGTATTTT. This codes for CASNNGRGPTDTQYF.